The 21 T cell receptor beta chains in this list originate from one sample, sequenced in a study of follicular helper T cells after annual influenza vaccination. Assay used: immunoSEQ multiplex PCR; TCRdb lists only in-frame clones, some missing. The sample has about 16,000 clones, 70% to 85% seen once. Regarding time point: 2014-2015 season, 7 days after vaccination. The material was CXCR5+ CD38- circulating T follicular helper cells from blood, obtained 7 days after influenza vaccination. Documented subset: circulating Tfh, non-naive CD4+CXCR5+PD-1+ (ICOS+CD38+ or ICOS-CD38-). The receptors were sampled from an adult who received the influenza vaccine.

This clone was seen only once. V is TRBV5-1 and J is TRBJ2-2; 9 nucleotides agree with TRBD2. The CDR3 sequence is 18 residues long. V lost 2 bases and J lost 0; bases outside the gene matches: 8. Germline-derived CDR1 and CDR2 are SGHRS and YFSETQ. Here the CDR3 DNA reads TGCGCCAGCAGCTTAAGGGAGCGGGGGGCCTCGAACACCGGGGAGCTGTTTTTT. Protein sequence: CASSLRERGASNTGELFF.

This chain connects TRBV11-2 to TRBJ1-1, with TRBD1 matching 8 bases. Germline trimming cut 4 bases from V and 3 bases from J; bases unmatched to any gene: 7. The germline V gene encodes CDR1 SGHAT and CDR2 FQNNGV. The CDR3 runs to 15 residues. CDR3 nucleotides: TGTGCCAGCAGCTATGGACAGGGATGGGACACTGAAGCTTTCTTT. Translating it yields CASSYGQGWDTEAFF.

This clone was observed a few times. The J gene is TRBJ1-3, the V gene TRBV10-3; no firm D call. V lost 0 bases, J lost 4 bases, and 10 bases lay in between. Per germline, CDR1 ENHRY and CDR2 SYGVKD. CDR3 size: 15 residues. This CDR3 reads CAISESRVSGNTIYF. CDR3 sequence (DNA): TGTGCCATCAGTGAGTCGAGGGTCTCGGGAAACACCATATATTTT.

This rearrangement joins TRBV2 to TRBJ2-6; no reliable D call. V lost 7 bases to trimming and J lost 0 bases, with 7 bases between them. The CDR3 length is 14 residues. Germline CDR1 and CDR2: SNHLY and FYNNEI. The CDR3 coding sequence is TGTGCCAGCATCGGAGACTCTGGGGCCAACGTCCTGACTTTC. As protein: CASIGDSGANVLTF.

This clone was observed once. This chain joins TRBV19 and TRBJ1-5, with a weak D call TRBD1 (6 bases). V was trimmed by 0 bases and J by 6 bases, leaving 12 bases between them. The CDR3 length is 15 residues. Germline V gene lookup returns CDR1 LNHDA and CDR2 SQIVND (reference sequence). Here the CDR3 DNA reads TGTGCCAGTAGTATAGATCTGGGGGCGGCTCAGCCCCAGCATTTT. Protein sequence: CASSIDLGAAQPQHF.

This sequence joins TRBV7-6 and TRBJ2-1, with D uncertain. This CDR3 spans 15 amino acids. The V and J ends lost 0 bases and 7 bases respectively, with 13 bases between them. The germline CDR1 and CDR2 sequences are SGHVS and FNYEAQ. The CDR3, as DNA: TGTGCCAGCAGCTTAGCATGGGCAAGTCGGAATGAGCAGTTCTTC. This codes for CASSLAWASRNEQFF. The whole variable domain, filled in from reference TRBV7-6 and TRBJ2-1, reads GAGVSQSPRYKVTKRGQDVALRCDPISGHVSLYWYRQALGQGPEFLTYFNYEAQQDKSGLPNDRFSAERPEGSISTLTIQRTEQRDSAMYRCASSLAWASRNEQFFGPGTRLTVL.

The gene calls are TRBV15 and TRBJ2-5; 7 bases fit TRBD1. The end of the DNA is better explained by TRBJ2-7, so the J call may be wrong. The CDR3 loop spans 17 amino acids. Germline V gene data show CDR1 as LNHNV and CDR2 as YYDKDF (reference sequence). In DNA form, the CDR3 reads TGTGCCACCAGCAGAGATAAAGGGACAGAGAGGGCCTACGAGCAGTACTTC. This sequence encodes CATSRDKGTERAYEQYF.

The J gene is TRBJ1-3, the V gene TRBV11-2; D is unresolved. V lost 4 bases and J 4 bases, leaving 11 bases between the germline ends. This CDR3 contains 14 residues. Germline assignment: CDR1 SGHAT and CDR2 FQNNGV. DNA for the CDR3: TGTGCCAGCAGCTATCGAGTGGGCGGAAACACCATATATTTT. Its translation: CASSYRVGGNTIYF.

This clone appeared a single time. The gene calls are TRBV6-1 and TRBJ1-3; D is unclear. CDR1 and CDR2 from the germline V gene are MNHNS and SASEGT. Deletions cut 1 base from V and 0 bases from J, with 7 bases between. The CDR3 is made up of 15 amino acids. CDR3 DNA: TGTGCCAGCAGTGAAGGCCCGAGCTCTGGAAACACCATATATTTT. This sequence encodes CASSEGPSSGNTIYF.

The chain couples TRBV7-8 to TRBJ1-1, with D possibly being TRBD1 (5 bases). The CDR3 is 15 amino acids. The germline V gene has CDR1 SGHVS and CDR2 FQNEAQ. Between the trimmed V and J ends, which lost 6 bases and 4 bases, there was a span of 18 bases. Written as DNA, the CDR3 is TGTGCCAGCAGTAAAGGGCATCAGGGCGGCACTGAAGCTTTCTTT. Encoded protein: CASSKGHQGGTEAFF.

This chain uses TRBV6-5 with TRBJ2-1, with TRBD1 as a possible D gene (6 bases). This CDR3 has 15 residues. CDR1 MNHEY and CDR2 SVGAGI come from the germline V gene. Trimming pared 6 bases from V and 0 bases from J, leaving 12 bases between. The CDR3 DNA reads as TGTGCCAGCAGGCCACAGGGAAGCTCCTACAATGAGCAGTTCTTC. As protein: CASRPQGSSYNEQFF.

J is TRBJ1-2 and V is TRBV5-6, with 8 bases aligning to TRBD1. Looked up from germline, CDR1 is SGHDT and CDR2 is YYEEEE. V was pared by 1 base and J by 4 bases, with 6 bases of the junction left unmatched. The CDR3 is 15 residues long. The CDR3 DNA reads TGTGCCAGCAGCTTGCTTCAGGGGGCTGGCTATGGCTACACCTTC. Protein: CASSLLQGAGYGYTF.

V is TRBV28 and J is TRBJ2-5, with D tentatively TRBD2 (5 bases). CDR1 and CDR2 from the germline V gene are MDHEN and SYDVKM. This CDR3 region has 15 residues. The V gene lost 2 bases and the J gene lost 2 bases, with 12 bases spanning the gap. The CDR3 reads CASSLPLGEQETQYF. The CDR3 DNA sequence: TGTGCCAGCAGTTTACCCCTCGGGGAACAAGAGACCCAGTACTTC.

The chain carries TRBV18 and TRBJ2-5; D unresolved. The CDR3 length is 15 residues. The germline V gene has CDR1 KGHSH and CDR2 LQKENI. V gave up 3 bases and J gave up 0 bases, with 11 bases separating them. Here the CDR3 reads CASSPSNVYQETQYF. The CDR3 DNA is TGTGCCAGCTCACCGTCCAATGTGTACCAAGAGACCCAGTACTTC.

This rearrangement joins TRBV2 to TRBJ2-2; 7 bases map to TRBD2. The CDR3 runs to 14 residues. Trimming took 11 bases from V and 7 from J; bases not matched to a gene: 13. Looked up from germline, CDR1 is SNHLY and CDR2 is FYNNEI. The CDR3 region has the DNA TGTGCCTTAGCAAGCGGGAAAGGGGTCGGGGAGCTGTTTTTT. The encoded protein is CALASGKGVGELFF. Drawing the rest from reference TRBV2 and TRBJ2-2, the complete variable domain is EPEVTQTPSHQVTQMGQEVILRCVPISNHLYFYWYRQILGQKVEFLVSFYNNEISEKSEIFDDQFSVERPDGSNFTLKIRSTKLEDSAMYFCALASGKGVGELFFGEGSRLTVL.

This chain uses TRBV19 with TRBJ1-1; TRBD1 agrees at 9 bases. Germline loops: CDR1 LNHDA, CDR2 SQIVND (reference sequence). This CDR3 region has 14 residues. The J segment lost 1 base and the V segment lost 5 bases, leaving 2 bases of the junction unmatched. The CDR3 loop reads CASSGQGTNTEAFF. The DNA for the CDR3 is TGTGCCAGTAGTGGACAGGGGACGAACACTGAAGCTTTCTTT.

This chain links TRBV19 with TRBJ2-5, with a possible D match to TRBD1 (6 bases). The germline V gene has CDR1 LNHDA and CDR2 SQIVND (reference sequence). This CDR3 has 13 amino acids. Deletions cut 5 bases from V and 2 bases from J, with 9 bases between. In nucleotides, the CDR3 is TGTGCCAGTAGTGAGACAGGACAAGAGACCCAGTACTTC. As protein: CASSETGQETQYF.

The rearrangement joins TRBV14 to TRBJ2-3; TRBD2 matches at 11 bases. The V and J ends lost 2 bases and 1 base, in that order; junction bases with no gene match: 2. From germline, CDR1 is SGHDN and CDR2 FVKESK. The CDR3 runs to 16 residues. The CDR3 nucleotides are TGTGCCAGCAGCCAACTACTAGCGGGAGGCACAGATACGCAGTATTTT. The encoded protein is CASSQLLAGGTDTQYF.

The rearrangement links TRBV2 to TRBJ2-3; no reliable D call. This CDR3 comprises 15 residues. CDR1 is SNHLY, CDR2 FYNNEI, per germline. The ends were cut back, 1 base at V and 0 bases at J, with 8 bases in the middle. CDR3 sequence: CASSEDLTSTDTQYF. CDR3 sequence (DNA): TGTGCCAGCAGTGAAGACTTAACTAGCACAGATACGCAGTATTTT.

The chain is built from TRBV7-8 and TRBJ1-1; 8 bases agree with TRBD1. The trim removed 0 bases at V and 4 bases at J, leaving 4 bases unmatched. CDR3 length: 15 amino acids. Germline V gene data show CDR1 as SGHVS and CDR2 as FQNEAQ. The CDR3 sequence: CASSLAQTGATEAFF. CDR3 nucleotide sequence: TGTGCCAGCAGCTTAGCCCAGACAGGGGCCACTGAAGCTTTCTTT.

The chain has TRBV5-1 and TRBJ2-5; TRBD2 agrees at 10 bases. The CDR3 has 17 amino acids. V shed 3 bases, J shed 0 bases, and the junction held 8 bases outside the gene matches. Germline CDR1 is SGHRS and CDR2 is YFSETQ. CDR3 sequence: CASSSSPSGGNQETQYF. Here the CDR3 DNA reads TGCGCCAGCAGCTCTTCTCCTAGCGGGGGAAACCAAGAGACCCAGTACTTC. The whole variable domain, remainder taken from reference TRBV5-1 and TRBJ2-5, is KAGVTQTPRYLIKTRGQQVTLSCSPISGHRSVSWYQQTPGQGLQFLFEYFSETQRNKGNFPGRFSGRQFSNSRSEMNVSTLELGDSALYLCASSSSPSGGNQETQYFGPGTRLLVL.